Listed below are T cell receptor beta chains from one sample, sequenced in a study of blood T cell repertoires in COVID-19. Here immunoSEQ multiplex PCR was the method, and the copy in TCRdb shows in-frame clones only, minus some. Altogether more than 95,000 clones are present, roughly 74% being singletons, with the ten largest covering around 5.2%. Input material: peripheral blood. These receptors came from a man aged 55 to 70 with acute or convalescent COVID-19. Each CDR3 is given with its conserved first and last residue. A D gene is named only where the DNA matches it firmly. The size field is filled for only some rows; it gives once, few, many or a size class.

V	J	D	size	DNA	CDR3
TRBV3-1/TRBV3-2	TRBJ2-6	.	.	TGTGCCAGCAGCCAAGTGGACAAGCGAACCAACTCTGGGGCCAACGTCCTGACTTTC	CASSQVDKRTNSGANVLTF
TRBV9	TRBJ2-3	.	.	TGTGCCAGCAGCAAGAGACAGGTTTCAGATACGCAGTATTTT	CASSKRQVSDTQYF
TRBV10-3	TRBJ2-6	.	.	TGTGCCGCGAGCCCAGGGGCCGGGGCCAACGTCCTGACTTTC	CAASPGAGANVLTF
TRBV5-1	TRBJ2-1	TRBD2	.	TGCGCCAGCAGCGCCCCAGCGGGGGCGTCCTACAATGAGCAGTTCTTC	CASSAPAGASYNEQFF
TRBV4-1	TRBJ2-5	.	.	TGCGCCAGCAGCCAGGCAAGGACGGCGGGTGAGACCCAGTACTTC	CASSQARTAGETQYF
TRBV5-1	TRBJ2-3	TRBD1	.	TGCGCCAGCAGTGACCCGGGACAGACAGATACGCAGTATTTT	CASSDPGQTDTQYF
TRBV18	TRBJ2-3	.	once	TGTGCCAGCTCAATTGGCTCTACAGATACGCAGTATTTT	CASSIGSTDTQYF
TRBV7-5	TRBJ1-2	.	.	TGTGTCAGAAGCTTAGTCGGTAACTATGGCTACACCTTC	CVRSLVGNYGYTF
TRBV25-1	TRBJ2-7	TRBD1	.	TGTGCCAGCAGTGAACAGGGGGTCTCCTACGAGCAGTACTTC	CASSEQGVSYEQYF
TRBV19	TRBJ1-4	.	.	TGTGCCAGTAGCTTCGGGACTCTGGAAAAACTGTTTTTT	CASSFGTLEKLFF
TRBV18	TRBJ2-1	.	.	TGTGCCAGCTCACCACCATCTAGGTCTGGGGAGCAGTTCTTC	CASSPPSRSGEQFF
TRBV6-5	TRBJ1-2	TRBD1	.	TGTGCCAGCATCATCCTGGGACAGGGGATAGGCTACACCTTC	CASIILGQGIGYTF
TRBV9	TRBJ2-3	TRBD2	few	TGTGCCAGCAGCGTAGTAGGACTAGCTAGCACAGATACGCAGTATTTT	CASSVVGLASTDTQYF
TRBV7-2	TRBJ1-6	.	.	TGTGCCAGCAGCTTAGTAGTCAATTCACCCCTCCACTTT	CASSLVVNSPLHF
TRBV6-5	TRBJ1-2	TRBD1	.	TGTGCCAGCATTTTACGACAGGGTCTAAACTATGGCTACACCTTC	CASILRQGLNYGYTF
TRBV9	TRBJ1-1	.	.	TGTGCCAGCAGCGTATTAGGGGGAATGAACACTGAAGCTTTCTTT	CASSVLGGMNTEAFF
TRBV5-5	TRBJ1-4	.	.	TGTGCCAGCAGCTCTACGGGACTATATAATGAAAAACTGTTTTTT	CASSSTGLYNEKLFF
TRBV5-1	TRBJ2-1	TRBD2	.	TGCGCCAGCAGCTTGTGGTCGGCTAGCGGGAGCAATGAGCAGTTCTTC	CASSLWSASGSNEQFF
TRBV30	TRBJ2-5	.	.	TGTGCCTGGACAACCCAGGCGGGTAAAGAGACCCAGTACTTC	CAWTTQAGKETQYF
TRBV7-2	TRBJ2-7	TRBD1	.	TGTGCCAGCAGCGGAAGGACAGGGCGCGAGCAGTACTTC	CASSGRTGREQYF
TRBV24-1	TRBJ2-3	TRBD2	.	TGTGCCACCAGTGATTCTCCGGGACTAGCGAGCACAGATACGCAGTATTTT	CATSDSPGLASTDTQYF
TRBV7-2	TRBJ1-1	TRBD1	once	TGTGCCAGCAGCTTAACCCGGACAGGGTTCAATGAAGCTTTCTTT	CASSLTRTGFNEAFF
TRBV6-6	TRBJ2-5	.	once	TGTGCCAGCAGTTACCTTACAGGCGGAGAGACCCAGTACTTC	CASSYLTGGETQYF
TRBV5-6	TRBJ2-7	.	.	TGTGCCAGCAGCCCCCGTTACGAGCAGTACTTC	CASSPRYEQYF
TRBV5-6	TRBJ2-1	.	.	TGTGCCAGTTGGAGGCGCCCGAGTAAGAGTGAGCAGTTCTTC	CASWRRPSKSEQFF
TRBV18	TRBJ2-2	.	few	TGTGCCAGCTCACGGACAGACCAGAACACCGGGGAGCTGTTTTTT	CASSRTDQNTGELFF
TRBV5-1	TRBJ1-2	.	.	TGCGCCAGCAGCCAAACCGGGGAATATGGCTACACCTTC	CASSQTGEYGYTF
TRBV18	TRBJ1-1	TRBD1	.	TGTGCCAGCTCACAAACCGGGACAGGGGGCACTGAAGCTTTCTTT	CASSQTGTGGTEAFF
TRBV27	TRBJ2-7	.	.	TGTGCCAGCAGTGCGACAGGCGCGTATGAGCAGTACTTC	CASSATGAYEQYF
TRBV5-1	TRBJ2-3	TRBD2	.	TGCGCCAGCAGCCGTACAGGCGCGGGGGGGCCGGATACGCAGTATTTT	CASSRTGAGGPDTQYF
TRBV24-1	TRBJ1-2	TRBD1	many	TGTGCCACCAGTGATCCCAGGACAGGGATCTATGGCTACACCTTC	CATSDPRTGIYGYTF
TRBV4-2	TRBJ2-5	.	.	TGTGCCAGCAGCCAAGATGAACCAGGGAAAGAGACCCAGTACTTC	CASSQDEPGKETQYF
TRBV18	TRBJ1-2	.	.	TGTGCCAGCTCCCCGTCCAGGGGTAAAAACGTCTATGGCTACACCTTC	CASSPSRGKNVYGYTF
TRBV11-2	TRBJ2-7	.	.	TGTGCCAGCAGCTTTAACAGGGAGTCCTACGAGCAGTACTTC	CASSFNRESYEQYF
TRBV3-1/TRBV3-2	TRBJ2-7	TRBD1	.	TGTGCCAGCAGCCAAGTCCTTGACAGGGGGTACGAGCAGTACTTC	CASSQVLDRGYEQYF
TRBV27	TRBJ2-5	.	few	TGTGCCAGCAGTCCCTTTTTTAGCCCGAGGGTAGAGACCCAGTACTTC	CASSPFFSPRVETQYF
TRBV3-1/TRBV3-2	TRBJ1-2	.	.	TGTGCCAGCAGCCGGGGCACTAACTATGGCTACACCTTC	CASSRGTNYGYTF
TRBV7-9	TRBJ1-2	TRBD1	.	TGTGCCAGCAGCTTTTCTACAGGGGGCGTCGGCTATGGCTACACCTTC	CASSFSTGGVGYGYTF
TRBV7-2	TRBJ2-2	TRBD2	few	TGTGCCAGCAGCTTAGGACTAGCGGGCGGTCGGGGGGAGCTGTTTTTT	CASSLGLAGGRGELFF
TRBV7-3	TRBJ2-3	TRBD2	.	TGTGCCAGCAGCTTTGTAGCGGGAACCGCAGATACGCAGTATTTT	CASSFVAGTADTQYF
TRBV11-2	TRBJ1-5	.	.	TGTGCCAGCAGCTTAGCCCCGACGGGACAGCCCCAGCATTTT	CASSLAPTGQPQHF
TRBV6-6	TRBJ2-6	.	.	TGTGCCAGCAGGACAGGTTACTCTGGGGCCAACGTCCTGACTTTC	CASRTGYSGANVLTF
TRBV11-2	TRBJ2-1	.	.	TGTGCCAGCAGCTTATCTGTAAGGACTAATGAGCAGTTCTTC	CASSLSVRTNEQFF
TRBV6-5	TRBJ1-2	.	.	TGTGCCAGCAGTTCAAATCGGGTTGGTGATGGCTACACCTTC	CASSSNRVGDGYTF
TRBV18	TRBJ1-1	.	.	TGTGCCAGCTCACCAGGAAGTTCGGGGAACACTGAAGCTTTCTTT	CASSPGSSGNTEAFF
TRBV11-3	TRBJ2-4	TRBD2	.	TGTGCCAGCAGCCCGGTAGCGGGGGAAAACATTCAGTACTTC	CASSPVAGENIQYF
TRBV5-1	TRBJ1-4	TRBD1	.	TGCGCCAGCAGCGTTGAACCGGGACAGGCTAATGAAAAACTGTTTTTT	CASSVEPGQANEKLFF
TRBV5-1	TRBJ1-1	TRBD1	few	TGCGCCAGCAGCTCCGGGACAGGGAGTACTGAAGCTTTCTTT	CASSSGTGSTEAFF
TRBV25-1	TRBJ2-3	.	.	TGTGCCAGCAGTGAACTTGGGGGCGCGATCACAGATACGCAGTATTTT	CASSELGGAITDTQYF
TRBV28	TRBJ1-1	.	once	TGTGCCACCGAGGAGGGGCAGAACACTGAAGCTTTCTTT	CATEEGQNTEAFF
TRBV25-1	TRBJ1-2	.	.	TGTGCCAGCAGTCAACTCCAGACAGCTCTCTATGGCTACACCTTC	CASSQLQTALYGYTF
TRBV29-1	TRBJ1-1	TRBD1	.	TGCAGCGGCACAGACAGGGGGCGGAACACTGAAGCTTTCTTT	CSGTDRGRNTEAFF
TRBV27	TRBJ2-1	TRBD2	.	TGTGCCAGCAGTCAAACTAGCGGGGTAAGCAATGAGCAGTTCTTC	CASSQTSGVSNEQFF
TRBV28	TRBJ1-2	.	few	TGTGCCAGCAGCGGCCCCTTGGGGGGTCGGAACTATGGCTACACCTTC	CASSGPLGGRNYGYTF
TRBV5-1	TRBJ2-2	TRBD2	.	TGCGCCAGCAGCTTGGCCGGGCGGGGGTACACCGGGGAGCTGTTTTTT	CASSLAGRGYTGELFF